This section outlines one T cell receptor (beta chain) sequence together with its context. Its antigen is still unknown. At one boundary the junction diverges from the germline segment, which might be a read error. General observations from the study: The larger cohort examined one V-J beta rearrangement, not whole repertoires. Tumor memory CD4+ T cell TCR gene usage clustered with blood and lymph node memory CD4+ cells and lymph node naive CD4+ cells.

This CDR3 spans 17 amino acids. Germline CDR1 and CDR2: MNHEY and SVGEGT. After constant-region reverse-primer amplification, full-length variable regions underwent semi-nested PCR with Nested Universal Primer A. A single record per CDR3 protein comes from TCRdb applying MiXCR to the 5' RACE reads. The data hold some 44,000 distinct CDR3 sequences, with roughly a fifth observed a single time. Cells sorted as Tregs were CD4+, CD25+ and CD127-/low. The chain carries TRBV6-2 or TRBV6-3 and TRBJ2-2; D is unresolved. Sequenced sample: Tregs sorted from blood. The TCR sequence derives from a female donor with breast cancer. CDR3 DNA: TGTGCCAGCAGCCCACGTATAAGCGCCCCGGGCACCGAGGAGCTGTTTTTT. This codes for CASSPRISAPGTEELFF.